One sample yielded the 17 T cell receptor beta chains listed below, sequenced in a study of graft-versus-host responses after intestinal transplantation. Only in-frame clones appear in the TCRdb table, and some are missing; sequencing was by immunoSEQ multiplex PCR. The sample yields tens of thousands of clones, around 94% seen once. The sequencing used PBMCs, collected 16 days after intestinal transplant. These receptor sequences come from a human patient who received an intestinal transplant, so some T cells may come from the graft donor.

The chain links TRBV9 to TRBJ2-5, with D maybe TRBD2 (6 bases). Germline V CDR1 and CDR2: SGDLS, YYNGEE. The CDR3 consists of 15 residues. Trimming cost V 0 bases and J 5 bases, with 14 bases left between them. CDR3 nucleotides: TGTGCCAGCAGCGTAGACGGGAGTGATCAGGAGACCCAGTACTTC. Its translation is CASSVDGSDQETQYF.

This chain connects TRBV7-2 to TRBJ1-2; D gene ambiguous. V was shortened by 7 bases and J by 4 bases, with 10 bases between the two germline ends. Per germline, CDR1 SGHTA and CDR2 FQGNSA. CDR3 size: 12 residues. CDR3 sequence reads: CASTHSAYGYTF. The DNA of the CDR3 is TGTGCCAGCACCCATTCTGCCTATGGCTACACCTTC.

The chain couples TRBV7-9 to TRBJ1-5, with 9 bases aligning to TRBD1. The trim removed 1 base at V and 6 bases at J, leaving 13 bases unmatched. Per germline, CDR1 SEHNR and CDR2 FQNEAQ (reference sequence). The CDR3 contains 18 residues. CDR3 nucleotide sequence: TGTGCCAGCAGCTTAGACTGGGGACAGGGTGGTTCGGGTCAGCCCCAGCATTTT. Protein product: CASSLDWGQGGSGQPQHF.

This clone was recorded a few times. The chain employs TRBV20-1 and TRBJ2-7; D is undetermined. CDR1 is DFQATT, CDR2 SNEGSKA, per germline (reference sequence). Trimming took 6 bases from V and 5 from J, leaving 8 bases between them. There are 10 residues in the CDR3. CDR3 coding DNA: TGCAGTGCCAACCCCAACGAGCAGTACTTC. As protein: CSANPNEQYF.

The chain joins TRBV4-2 to TRBJ1-5; maybe TRBD1 (5 bases). Germline-derived CDR1 and CDR2 are LGHNA and YNFKEQ. Trimming removed 0 bases at V and 1 base at J, with 7 bases between. The CDR3 is 15 amino acids. DNA for the CDR3: TGTGCCAGCAGCCAAGAGGGGGACAGCAATCAGCCCCAGCATTTT. Amino acid sequence: CASSQEGDSNQPQHF.

The gene calls are TRBV19 and TRBJ2-3; TRBD2 matches at 9 bases. V was pared by 5 bases and J by 1 base, with 4 bases of the junction left unmatched. The CDR3 consists of 15 residues. CDR1 is LNHDA and CDR2 is SQIVND in the germline V gene (reference sequence). The CDR3 reads CASSPRLAGTDTQYF. The DNA for the CDR3 is TGTGCCAGTAGTCCCCGACTAGCGGGCACAGATACGCAGTATTTT.

The rearrangement joins TRBV7-8 to TRBJ2-3; D tentatively reads TRBD1 or TRBD2 (5 bases each). This CDR3 region has 15 residues. Germline V gene data show CDR1 as SGHVS and CDR2 as FQNEAQ. The germline V and J ends were trimmed by 7 bases and 1 base, with 15 bases remaining between them. The CDR3 DNA follows: TGTGCCAGCAACGTGGGGGTTGGGGGCACAGATACGCAGTATTTT. This codes for CASNVGVGGTDTQYF. Full variable domain (rest looked up from reference TRBV7-8 and TRBJ2-3): GAGVSQSPRYKVAKRGQDVALRCDPISGHVSLFWYQQALGQGPEFLTYFQNEAQLDKSGLPSDRFFAERPEGSVSTLKIQRTQQEDSAVYLCASNVGVGGTDTQYFGPGTRLTVL.

This chain connects TRBV27 to TRBJ1-2, with TRBD1 identical over 7 bases. CDR3 length: 12 amino acids. With 11 bases clipped from V and 2 bases from J, the junction kept 5 bases outside the gene matches. CDR1 MNHEY and CDR2 SMNVEV come from the germline V gene (reference sequence). In nucleotides, the CDR3 is TGTGCCGCGGGACAGCCCAACTATGGCTACACCTTC. Protein product: CAAGQPNYGYTF.

This chain uses TRBV27 with TRBJ2-1; 12 bases are a match to TRBD2. The ends lost 2 bases at V and 1 base at J; junction bases unmatched: 12. In germline, CDR1 is MNHEY, CDR2 SMNVEV (reference sequence). The CDR3 has 20 amino acids. The CDR3 DNA reads TGTGCCAGCAGTTTAGAGACTAGCGGGAGTACGTTGGGTTCCTACAATGAGCAGTTCTTC. It encodes CASSLETSGSTLGSYNEQFF.

The V call is TRBV5-1, the J call TRBJ1-5; D remains unclear. CDR1 is SGHRS and CDR2 is YFSETQ in the germline V gene. Between the trimmed V and J ends, which lost 0 bases and 8 bases, there was a span of 9 bases. CDR3 length: 13 residues. CDR3 region: CASSLGPSEPQHF. DNA of the CDR3: TGCGCCAGCAGCTTGGGGCCGTCTGAGCCCCAGCATTTT. Variable domain in full (rest from reference TRBV5-1 and TRBJ1-5): KAGVTQTPRYLIKTRGQQVTLSCSPISGHRSVSWYQQTPGQGLQFLFEYFSETQRNKGNFPGRFSGRQFSNSRSEMNVSTLELGDSALYLCASSLGPSEPQHFGDGTRLSIL.

The chain employs TRBV27 and TRBJ2-7; 7 positions match TRBD2. V shed 2 bases, J shed 4 bases, and the junction held 8 bases outside the gene matches. There are 15 residues in the CDR3. Germline CDR1 MNHEY, CDR2 SMNVEV (reference sequence). The CDR3 here is CASSLGRERLYEQYF. The CDR3, as DNA: TGTGCCAGCAGTTTAGGGAGGGAGAGGTTGTACGAGCAGTACTTC.

The chain employs TRBV6-1 and TRBJ2-1; 9 nucleotides line up with TRBD2. CDR1 and CDR2 (germline): MNHNS, SASEGT. The CDR3 is made up of 15 amino acids. V lost 5 bases and J lost 1; bases outside the gene matches: 3. The chain's CDR3 is CASSLLAGSYNEQFF. CDR3 nucleotides: TGTGCCAGCAGTTTACTAGCGGGTTCCTACAATGAGCAGTTCTTC.

V and J are TRBV7-9 and TRBJ2-2, with D possibly TRBD1 on 5 matching bases. Germline V lookup: CDR1 SEHNR, CDR2 FQNEAQ (reference sequence). This CDR3 spans 16 amino acids. Trimming took off 5 bases at V and 1 base at J, with 14 bases between the two ends. The CDR3 nucleotides are TGTGCCAGCAGCCCACAGGCGGCTAGGAACACCGGGGAGCTGTTTTTT. Its protein is CASSPQAARNTGELFF.

The rearrangement joins TRBV2 to TRBJ2-7; no firm D call. V shed 2 bases and J shed 5 bases, with 13 bases lying between them. This CDR3 contains 14 residues. The germline CDR1 and CDR2 sequences are SNHLY and FYNNEI. For the CDR3, the DNA is TGTGCCAGCAGTGAAACTCTCGGGCGAAACGAGCAGTACTTC. It encodes CASSETLGRNEQYF.

The V and J genes are TRBV4-1 and TRBJ2-7, with 7 bases that match TRBD1. V lost 5 bases to trimming and J lost 3 bases; unmatched junction nucleotides: 7. CDR3 length: 14 residues. Germline loops: CDR1 MGHRA, CDR2 YSYEKL. In DNA form, the CDR3 reads TGCGCCAGCAGCTACAGGGGTGCGAACTACGAGCAGTACTTC. It encodes CASSYRGANYEQYF.

The V and J genes are TRBV28 and TRBJ1-1; unclear D gene. From germline, CDR1 is MDHEN and CDR2 SYDVKM. This CDR3 is 15 amino acids long. Trimming cost V 4 bases and J 2 bases, with 14 bases left between them. The CDR3 coding sequence is TGTGCCAGCAGTTCTGCCAGACGGGTTAACACTGAAGCTTTCTTT. It yields the protein CASSSARRVNTEAFF. The full variable domain, its missing parts supplied by reference TRBV28 and TRBJ1-1, is DVKVTQSSRYLVKRTGEKVFLECVQDMDHENMFWYRQDPGLGLRLIYFSYDVKMKEKGDIPEGYSVSREKKERFSLILESASTNQTSMYLCASSSARRVNTEAFFGQGTRLTVV.

This clone came up once. The chain recombines TRBV19 with TRBJ2-1, with TRBD2 matching over 12 bases. The germline gives CDR1 LNHDA, CDR2 SQIVND (reference sequence). V lost 2 bases, J lost 7 bases, and 3 bases stayed unmatched. The CDR3 covers 15 residues. This CDR3 is CASSILAGGRNEQFF. The DNA of the CDR3 is TGTGCCAGTAGTATACTAGCGGGAGGGCGGAATGAGCAGTTCTTC.